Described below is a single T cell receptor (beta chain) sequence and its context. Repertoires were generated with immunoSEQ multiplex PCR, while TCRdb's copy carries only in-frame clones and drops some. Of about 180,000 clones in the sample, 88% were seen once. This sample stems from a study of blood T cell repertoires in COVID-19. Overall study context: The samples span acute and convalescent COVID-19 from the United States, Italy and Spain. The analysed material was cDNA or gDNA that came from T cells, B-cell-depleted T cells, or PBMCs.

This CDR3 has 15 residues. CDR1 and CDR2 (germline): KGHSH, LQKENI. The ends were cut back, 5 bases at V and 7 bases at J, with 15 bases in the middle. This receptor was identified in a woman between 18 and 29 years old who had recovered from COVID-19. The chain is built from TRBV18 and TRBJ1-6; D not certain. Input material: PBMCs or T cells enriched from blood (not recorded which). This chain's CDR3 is CASSKGTVRNSPLHF. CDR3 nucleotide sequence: TGTGCCAGCTCAAAAGGCACAGTTCGGAATTCACCCCTCCACTTT.